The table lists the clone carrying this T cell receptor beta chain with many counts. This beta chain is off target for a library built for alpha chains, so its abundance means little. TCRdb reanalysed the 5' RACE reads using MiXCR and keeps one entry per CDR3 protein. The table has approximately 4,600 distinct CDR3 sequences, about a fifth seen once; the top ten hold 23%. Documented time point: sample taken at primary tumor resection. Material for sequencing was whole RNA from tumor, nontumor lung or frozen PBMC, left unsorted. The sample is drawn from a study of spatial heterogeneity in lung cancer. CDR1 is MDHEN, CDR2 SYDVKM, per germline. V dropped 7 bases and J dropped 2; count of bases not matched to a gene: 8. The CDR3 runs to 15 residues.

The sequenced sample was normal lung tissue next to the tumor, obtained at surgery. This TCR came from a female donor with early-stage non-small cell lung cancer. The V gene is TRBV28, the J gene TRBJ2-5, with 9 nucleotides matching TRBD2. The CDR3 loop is CASTETSGPQETQYF. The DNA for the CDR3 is TGTGCCAGCACGGAGACTAGCGGACCGCAAGAGACCCAGTACTTC.